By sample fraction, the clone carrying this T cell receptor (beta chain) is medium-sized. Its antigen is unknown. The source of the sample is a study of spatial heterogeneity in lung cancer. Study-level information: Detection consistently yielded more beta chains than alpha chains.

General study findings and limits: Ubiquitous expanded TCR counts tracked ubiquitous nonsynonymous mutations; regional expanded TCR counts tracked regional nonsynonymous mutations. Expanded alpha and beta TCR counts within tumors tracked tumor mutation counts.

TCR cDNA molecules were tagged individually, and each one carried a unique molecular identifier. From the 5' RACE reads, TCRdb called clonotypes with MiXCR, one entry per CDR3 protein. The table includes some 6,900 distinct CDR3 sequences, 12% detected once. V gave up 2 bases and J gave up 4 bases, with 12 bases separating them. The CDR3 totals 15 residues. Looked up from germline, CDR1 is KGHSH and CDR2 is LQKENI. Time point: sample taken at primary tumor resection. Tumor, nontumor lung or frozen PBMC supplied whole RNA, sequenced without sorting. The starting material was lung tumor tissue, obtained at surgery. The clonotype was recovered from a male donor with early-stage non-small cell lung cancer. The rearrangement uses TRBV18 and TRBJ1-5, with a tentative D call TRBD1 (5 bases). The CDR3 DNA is TGTGCCAGCTCACCAAACCCGGGGCCAAATCAGCCCCAGCATTTT. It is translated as CASSPNPGPNQPQHF. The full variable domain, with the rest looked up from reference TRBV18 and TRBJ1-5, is NAGVMQNPRHLVRRRGQEARLRCSPMKGHSHVYWYRQLPEEGLKFMVYLQKENIIDESGMPKERFSAEFPKEGPSILRIQQVVRGDSAAYFCASSPNPGPNQPQHFGDGTRLSIL.